One and the same sample provided the 8 T cell receptor beta chains below, sequenced in a study of blood T cell repertoires in COVID-19. TCRdb's copy holds only in-frame clones and misses some; the assay was immunoSEQ multiplex PCR. The table shows about 180,000 clones, with roughly 82% occurring only once. The sequenced sample was PBMCs or T cells enriched from blood (not recorded which). All receptors derive from a man between 45 and 60 years old who had recovered from COVID-19.

This chain joins TRBV27 and TRBJ1-6; possible D gene TRBD1, 5 bases. V was pared by 0 bases and J by 7 bases, with 10 bases between. This CDR3 has 15 residues. Germline V gene data show CDR1 as MNHEY and CDR2 as SMNVEV (reference sequence). Written as DNA, the CDR3 is TGTGCCAGCAGTTTATCCCCAGGGTCGAATTCACCCCTCCACTTT. Protein product: CASSLSPGSNSPLHF.

The chain joins TRBV3-1 (or the pseudogene TRBV3-2) to TRBJ1-2, with a possible D match to TRBD1 (5 bases). The CDR3 runs to 13 residues. V was trimmed by 6 bases and J by 7 bases, leaving 15 bases between them. CDR1 and CDR2 from the germline V gene are LGHDT and YNNKEL (reference sequence). This CDR3 is CASSPGGDGGYTF. In DNA form, the CDR3 reads TGTGCCAGCAGTCCCGGGGGGGACGGTGGCTACACCTTC.

The rearrangement links TRBV27 to TRBJ1-6, with TRBD1 matching over 9 bases. Germline CDR1 is MNHEY and CDR2 is SMNVEV (reference sequence). V lost 2 bases, J lost 8 bases, and 13 bases stayed unmatched. CDR3 length equals 18 residues. The CDR3 DNA reads as TGTGCCAGCAGTTTAAACTTTTTTCGGGACAGGGAGGATTCACCCCTCCACTTT. Protein: CASSLNFFRDREDSPLHF.

This chain joins TRBV28 and TRBJ1-2, with a possible D match to TRBD1 (5 bases). V lost 3 bases, J lost 4 bases, and 12 bases lay in between. The CDR3 contains 14 residues. Germline V gene lookup returns CDR1 MDHEN and CDR2 SYDVKM. The CDR3 protein is CASSFSSQGYGYTF. As DNA, the CDR3 is TGTGCCAGCAGTTTTTCCAGCCAGGGCTATGGCTACACCTTC.

The chain links TRBV29-1 to TRBJ2-5; tentative D call: TRBD1 (6 bases). This CDR3 contains 13 residues. Germline V gene sequence: CDR1 SQVTM, CDR2 ANQGSEA. V shed 2 bases and J shed 8 bases, with 15 bases lying between them. CDR3 DNA sequence: TGCAGCGTTGAAATCGCCAAACAGGGTACCCAGTACTTC. Residues: CSVEIAKQGTQYF. Full variable domain (outside the CDR3, taken from reference TRBV29-1 and TRBJ2-5): SAVISQKPSRDICQRGTSLTIQCQVDSQVTMMFWYRQQPGQSLTLIATANQGSEATYESGFVIDKFPISRPNLTFSTLTVSNMSPEDSSIYLCSVEIAKQGTQYFGPGTRLLVL.

The CDR3: CASSKTGEWSYEQYF. In nucleotides, the CDR3 is TGTGCCAGCAGCAAAACAGGAGAGTGGTCCTACGAGCAGTACTTC. The genes are TRBV7-9 and TRBJ2-7, with a tentative D call TRBD1 (5 bases). The germline V gene encodes CDR1 SEHNR and CDR2 FQNEAQ (reference sequence). Trimming left V 5 bases short and J 1 base short, with 15 bases between. The CDR3 is 15 residues long.

The chain uses TRBV7-2 and TRBJ2-5, with 7 nucleotides matching TRBD1. Per germline, CDR1 SGHTA and CDR2 FQGNSA. Germline trimming cut 1 base from V and 10 bases from J; bases unmatched to any gene: 9. The CDR3 is 14 amino acids. CDR3 DNA: TGTGCCAGCAGCTTAGAAGGGACAGTGAGCAACCAGTACTTC. This encodes CASSLEGTVSNQYF.

This clone has just a few counts. The CDR3 DNA is TGTGCCATCAGTGCAGGTCTCAATCAGCCCCAGCATTTT. Encoded protein: CAISAGLNQPQHF. This chain joins TRBV10-3 and TRBJ1-5; D remains ambiguous. The germline V gene has CDR1 ENHRY and CDR2 SYGVKD. Trimming stripped 4 bases from V and 3 bases from J, with 7 bases between. The CDR3 contains 13 residues.